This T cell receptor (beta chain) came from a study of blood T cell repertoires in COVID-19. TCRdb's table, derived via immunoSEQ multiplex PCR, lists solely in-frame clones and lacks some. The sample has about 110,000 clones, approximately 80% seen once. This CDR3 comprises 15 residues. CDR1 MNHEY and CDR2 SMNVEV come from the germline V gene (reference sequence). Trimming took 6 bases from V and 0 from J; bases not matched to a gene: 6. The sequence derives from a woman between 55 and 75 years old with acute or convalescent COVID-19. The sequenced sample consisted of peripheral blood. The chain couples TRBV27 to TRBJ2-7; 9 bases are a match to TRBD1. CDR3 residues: CASRLRDRDSYEQYF. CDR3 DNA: TGTGCCAGCAGGCTACGGGACAGGGACTCCTACGAGCAGTACTTC.